This T cell receptor beta chain was profiled in a study of blood T cell repertoires in COVID-19. Background on the study: The study drew acute and convalescent COVID-19 samples from the United States, Italy and Spain. Sample material is recorded as cDNA or gDNA derived from T cells, B-cell-depleted T cells, or PBMCs.

Generated by immunoSEQ multiplex PCR, the TCRdb table keeps only in-frame clones and is missing some. The table has some 270,000 clones, over 75% seen once; the top ten hold about 2.9%. The cohort comprised adults aged roughly 18 to 95 years residing in 24 US areas. Participant-given clinical history determined each cohort assignment. Germline assignment: CDR1 SGHRS and CDR2 YFSETQ. The CDR3 runs to 16 residues. V and J are TRBV5-1 and TRBJ2-7; TRBD2 aligns across 14 bases. Source material: PBMCs or T cells enriched from blood (not recorded which). The TCR originated in a woman aged 40 to 55 who had been exposed to COVID-19. The CDR3 region is CASSLGGTSGSYEQYV. In DNA form, the CDR3 reads TGTGCCAGCAGCTTGGGGGGGACTAGCGGGAGTTACGAGCAGTACGTC.